This TCR beta chain was profiled in a study of T cells in Graves' hyperthyroidism and ophthalmopathy. Regarding the study as a whole: Expanded thyroid clonotypes (above 0.001) were mostly also found in blood. In simple terms, a model built on 13 V-J features told ophthalmopathy apart from stable hyperthyroidism.

Under 3 months was the duration of disease in ophthalmopathy patients, who also had a Clinical Activity Score of at least 3 and a NOSPECS grade of at least 4. Fresh 10 ml peripheral blood yielded PBMCs. The sample holds many counts of this clonotype. The antigen remains unidentified. Researchers took RNA transcripts and amplified the TCR beta CDR3 regions from them. First-round RT-PCR of the TCR CDR3 relied on the HTBI primer set. Using its own MiXCR run on the multiplex PCR reads, TCRdb lists one record per CDR3 protein. The sample has 240,000 or so distinct CDR3 sequences; over 15% are singletons. This TCR derives from a woman between 18 and 30 years old with Graves' ophthalmopathy. The source material was blood.

In DNA form, the CDR3 reads TGTGCCAGCAGTCCAATGACAGGGATTGTGAACACTGAAGCTTTCTTT. Translated, it gives CASSPMTGIVNTEAFF. The gene calls are TRBV27 and TRBJ1-1; 7 nucleotides line up with TRBD1. The CDR3 extends over 16 amino acids. Trimming at V came to 5 bases and at J to 0 bases, leaving 9 bases not matched to a gene. Germline loops: CDR1 MNHEY, CDR2 SMNVEV (reference sequence).